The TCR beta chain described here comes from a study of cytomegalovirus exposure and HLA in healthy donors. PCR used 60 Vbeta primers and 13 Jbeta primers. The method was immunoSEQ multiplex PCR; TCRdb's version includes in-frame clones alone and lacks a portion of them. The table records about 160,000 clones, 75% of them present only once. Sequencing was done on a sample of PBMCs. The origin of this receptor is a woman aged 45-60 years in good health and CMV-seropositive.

CDR3 protein: CASSSPGQLTYTF. The CDR3 DNA follows: TGTGCCAGCAGCTCGCCAGGGCAACTAACCTACACCTTC. V is TRBV7-3 and J is TRBJ1-2; D possibly corresponds to TRBD1 (5 bases). Between the trimmed V and J ends, which lost 4 bases and 10 bases, there was a span of 16 bases. Germline CDR1 is SGHTA and CDR2 is FQGTGA. The CDR3 totals 13 residues.